This TCR beta chain came from a study of blood T cell repertoires in COVID-19. Study-wide background: Sample material is recorded as cDNA or gDNA derived from T cells, B-cell-depleted T cells, or PBMCs.

Per the study methods: Scientists estimated how many nucleated cells there were by amplifying reference gene primers. TCRdb's table, derived via immunoSEQ multiplex PCR, lists solely in-frame clones and lacks some. V, J and clone size are taken as reported in that table, and D and trimming were inferred from the DNA itself. The sample lists around 250,000 clones, around 89% seen once, with approximately 4.1% in the top ten. The CDR3 contains 14 residues. The trim removed 11 bases at V and 0 bases at J, leaving 4 bases unmatched. Germline CDR1 is MDHEN and CDR2 is SYDVKM. Cohort 3 donors counted as recovered after two negative PCRs, clearance, or resolved symptoms.

Material for sequencing was PBMCs or T cells enriched from blood (not recorded which). This clonotype was obtained from a woman aged 30 to 39 who had recovered from COVID-19. V usage is TRBV28 and J usage is TRBJ2-2; 9 positions match TRBD1. The CDR3 coding sequence is TGTGCCGGACAGGGGCGTCCGAACACCGGGGAGCTGTTTTTT. Translated: CAGQGRPNTGELFF.